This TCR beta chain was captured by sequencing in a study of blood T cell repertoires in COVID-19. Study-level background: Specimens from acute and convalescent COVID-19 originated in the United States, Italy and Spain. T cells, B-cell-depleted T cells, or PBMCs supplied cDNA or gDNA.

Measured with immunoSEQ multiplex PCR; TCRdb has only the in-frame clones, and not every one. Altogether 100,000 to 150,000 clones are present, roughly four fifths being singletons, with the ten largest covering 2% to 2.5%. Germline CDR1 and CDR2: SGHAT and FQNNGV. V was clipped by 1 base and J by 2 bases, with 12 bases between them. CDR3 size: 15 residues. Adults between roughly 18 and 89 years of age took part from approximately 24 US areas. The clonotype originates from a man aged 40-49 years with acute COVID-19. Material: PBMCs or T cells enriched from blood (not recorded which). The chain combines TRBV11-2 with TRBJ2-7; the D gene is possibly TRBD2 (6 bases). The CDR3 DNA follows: TGTGCCAGCAGCTTAGGGAGGGCAGGCCCCTACGAGCAGTACTTC. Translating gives CASSLGRAGPYEQYF. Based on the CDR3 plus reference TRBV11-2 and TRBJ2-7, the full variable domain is EAGVAQSPRYKIIEKRQSVAFWCNPISGHATLYWYQQILGQGPKLLIQFQNNGVVDDSQLPKDRFSAERLKGVDSTLKIQPAKLEDSAVYLCASSLGRAGPYEQYFGPGTRLTVT.